A selection of T cell receptor beta chains follows, all from one sample in a study of blood T cell repertoires in COVID-19. Generated by immunoSEQ multiplex PCR, the TCRdb table keeps only in-frame clones and is missing some. The sample has around 130,000 clones; approximately 80% are singletons. Sequencing was done on a sample of peripheral blood. These receptor sequences come from a man aged 40-55 years with active or convalescent COVID-19. The CDR3 runs from the conserved cysteine through the conserved F or W.

V gene	CDR3 protein
TRBV6-1	CASSESGGSPLHF
TRBV9	CASSASGTIGIQYF
TRBV5-4	CASMGTGEEAFF
TRBV5-4	CASSSAGGRLDTEAFF
TRBV10-2	CASSEPRQGSGNTIYF
TRBV13	CASSQAPDTQYF
TRBV7-9	CASSLARGQGGNEQYF
TRBV10-3	CAISERGNEKLFF
TRBV3-1/TRBV3-2	CASSQEDRDSPLHF
TRBV7-2	CASSGAGQGGRFGTQYF
TRBV18	CASSKEGGSNQPQHF
TRBV5-1	CASSLGTQGTGYTF
TRBV2	CASRAWAPEAFF
TRBV7-2	CASSLGRGVQETQYF
TRBV7-3	CASSLTLAGGTDTQYF
TRBV11-2	CASSLQGMNTEAFF
TRBV5-4	CASSLDRWSYEQYF
TRBV27	CASSLDRGSYNEQFF
TRBV5-6	CASSLPDSSTKQYF
TRBV3-1/TRBV3-2	CASSLPGTGNTEAFF
TRBV5-5	CASGLGDSTEQYF
TRBV12-3/TRBV12-4	CASSDRDNEKLFF
TRBV18	CASSQYFGGSYEQYF
TRBV3-1/TRBV3-2	CATGGTSGFPGPGELFF
TRBV19	CASSTGTTGEKLFF
TRBV19	CASSRRQGGTSNEQFF
TRBV5-1	CASSLDGGAGYEQYF
TRBV19	CASSPRTGGSSYNSPLHF
TRBV6-5	CASSSSTGGNQPQHF
TRBV27	CASSFRTSMTGSNTEAFF
TRBV4-3	CASSQDVGTSLNEQFF
TRBV9	CASSVGEGETQPQHF
TRBV6-5	CARRGEWGPYNEQFF
TRBV6-5	CASSYRDRGSYEQYF
TRBV2	CASSGGQGVRTDTQYF
TRBV3-1/TRBV3-2	CASSQNRVGEQYF
TRBV5-1	CASSVTVNSYEQYF
TRBV18	CASSPLEGNTEAFF
TRBV2	CASSNGQGAQETQYF
TRBV18	CASSPAAGTGNSPLHF